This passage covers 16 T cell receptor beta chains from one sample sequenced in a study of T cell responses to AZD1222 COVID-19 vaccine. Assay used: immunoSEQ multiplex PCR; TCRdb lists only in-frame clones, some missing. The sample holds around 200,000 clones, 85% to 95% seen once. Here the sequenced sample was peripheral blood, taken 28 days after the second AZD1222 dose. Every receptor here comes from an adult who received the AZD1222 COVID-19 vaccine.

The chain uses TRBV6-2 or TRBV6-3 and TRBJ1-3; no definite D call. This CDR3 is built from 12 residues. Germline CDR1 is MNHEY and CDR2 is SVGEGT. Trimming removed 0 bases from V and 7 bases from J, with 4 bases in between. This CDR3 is CASSYSENTIYF. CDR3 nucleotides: TGTGCCAGCAGTTACTCGGAGAACACCATATATTTT.

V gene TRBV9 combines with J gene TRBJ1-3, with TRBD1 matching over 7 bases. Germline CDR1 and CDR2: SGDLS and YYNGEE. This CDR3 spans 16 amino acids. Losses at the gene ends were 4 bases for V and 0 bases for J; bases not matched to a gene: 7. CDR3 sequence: CASSPGQLSSGNTIYF. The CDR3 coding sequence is TGTGCCAGCAGCCCGGGACAGTTGAGCTCTGGAAACACCATATATTTT.

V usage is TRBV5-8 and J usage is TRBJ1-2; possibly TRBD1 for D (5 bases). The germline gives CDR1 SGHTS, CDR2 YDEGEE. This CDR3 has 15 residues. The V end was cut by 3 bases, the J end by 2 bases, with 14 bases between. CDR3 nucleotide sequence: TGTGCCAGCAGCTGGGACTTAAGACAGAACTATGGCTACACCTTC. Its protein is CASSWDLRQNYGYTF.

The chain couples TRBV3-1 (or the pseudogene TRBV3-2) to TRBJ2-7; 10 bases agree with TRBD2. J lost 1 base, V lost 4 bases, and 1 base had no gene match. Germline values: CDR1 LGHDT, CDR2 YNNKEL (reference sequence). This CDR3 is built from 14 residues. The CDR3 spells CASSLGLASYEQYF. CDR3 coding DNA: TGTGCCAGCAGCCTGGGACTAGCGTCCTACGAGCAGTACTTC.

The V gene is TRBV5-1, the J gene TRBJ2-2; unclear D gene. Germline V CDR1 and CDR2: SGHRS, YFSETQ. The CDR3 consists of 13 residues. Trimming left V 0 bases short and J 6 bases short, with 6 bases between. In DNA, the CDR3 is TGCGCCAGCAGCTTGGGGTGGGCCGGGGAGCTGTTTTTT. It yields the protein CASSLGWAGELFF.

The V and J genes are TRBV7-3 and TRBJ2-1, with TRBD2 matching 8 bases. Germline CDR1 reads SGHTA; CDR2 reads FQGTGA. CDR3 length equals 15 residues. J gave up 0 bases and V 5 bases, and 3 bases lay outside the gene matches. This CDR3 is CASSESGGSYNEQFF. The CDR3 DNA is TGTGCCAGCAGCGAGAGCGGGGGCTCCTACAATGAGCAGTTCTTC. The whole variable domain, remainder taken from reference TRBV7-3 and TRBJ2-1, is GAGVSQTPSNKVTEKGKYVELRCDPISGHTALYWYRQSLGQGPEFLIYFQGTGAADDSGLPNDRFFAVRPEGSVSTLKIQRTERGDSAVYLCASSESGGSYNEQFFGPGTRLTVL.

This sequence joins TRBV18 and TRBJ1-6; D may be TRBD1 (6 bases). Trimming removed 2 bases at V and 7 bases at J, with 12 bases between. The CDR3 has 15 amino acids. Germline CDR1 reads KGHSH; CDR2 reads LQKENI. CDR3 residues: CASSPYDQGNSPLHF. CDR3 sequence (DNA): TGTGCCAGCTCACCATATGATCAGGGGAATTCACCCCTCCACTTT. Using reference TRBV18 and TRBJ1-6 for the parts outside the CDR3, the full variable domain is NAGVMQNPRHLVRRRGQEARLRCSPMKGHSHVYWYRQLPEEGLKFMVYLQKENIIDESGMPKERFSAEFPKEGPSILRIQQVVRGDSAAYFCASSPYDQGNSPLHFGNGTRLTVT.

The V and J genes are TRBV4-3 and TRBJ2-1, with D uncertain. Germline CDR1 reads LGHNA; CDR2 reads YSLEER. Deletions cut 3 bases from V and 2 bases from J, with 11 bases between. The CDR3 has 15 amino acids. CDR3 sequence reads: CASSHLHSPYNEQFF. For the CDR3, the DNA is TGCGCCAGCAGCCACCTACATAGCCCCTACAATGAGCAGTTCTTC.

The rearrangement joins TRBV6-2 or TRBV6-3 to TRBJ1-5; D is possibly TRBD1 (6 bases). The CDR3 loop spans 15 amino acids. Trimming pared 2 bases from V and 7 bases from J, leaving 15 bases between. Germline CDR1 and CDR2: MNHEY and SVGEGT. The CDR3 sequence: CASSYVQGVGQPQHF. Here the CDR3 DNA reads TGTGCCAGCAGTTACGTACAGGGCGTGGGGCAGCCCCAGCATTTT.

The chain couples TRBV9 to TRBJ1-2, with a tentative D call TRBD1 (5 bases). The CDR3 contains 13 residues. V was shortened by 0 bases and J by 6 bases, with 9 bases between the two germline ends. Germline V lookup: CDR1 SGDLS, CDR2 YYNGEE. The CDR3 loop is CASSVGPGNGYTF. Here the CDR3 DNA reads TGTGCCAGCAGCGTAGGGCCAGGGAATGGCTACACCTTC.

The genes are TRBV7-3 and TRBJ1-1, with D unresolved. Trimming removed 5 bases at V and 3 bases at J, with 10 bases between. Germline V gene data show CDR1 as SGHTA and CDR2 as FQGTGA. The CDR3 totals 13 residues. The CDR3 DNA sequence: TGTGCCAGCAGCCACGGCACGCACACTGAAGCTTTCTTT. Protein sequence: CASSHGTHTEAFF.

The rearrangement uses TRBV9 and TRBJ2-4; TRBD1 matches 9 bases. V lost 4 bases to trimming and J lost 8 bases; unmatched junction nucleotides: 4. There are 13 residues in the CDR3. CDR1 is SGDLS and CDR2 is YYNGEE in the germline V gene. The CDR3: CASSRTGADIQYF. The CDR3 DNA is TGTGCCAGCAGCAGGACAGGGGCCGACATTCAGTACTTC.

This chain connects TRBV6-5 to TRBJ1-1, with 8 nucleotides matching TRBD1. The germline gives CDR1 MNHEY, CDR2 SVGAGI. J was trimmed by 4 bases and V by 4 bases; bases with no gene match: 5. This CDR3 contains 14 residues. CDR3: CASSFRTGSTEAFF. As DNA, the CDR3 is TGTGCCAGCAGTTTCCGGACAGGGAGCACTGAAGCTTTCTTT.

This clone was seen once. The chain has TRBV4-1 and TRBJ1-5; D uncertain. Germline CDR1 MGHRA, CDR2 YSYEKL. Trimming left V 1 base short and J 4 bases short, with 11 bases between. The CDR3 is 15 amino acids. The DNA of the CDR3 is TGCGCCAGCAGCCAAGTAGTTACAAGGAATCAGCCCCAGCATTTT. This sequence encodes CASSQVVTRNQPQHF.

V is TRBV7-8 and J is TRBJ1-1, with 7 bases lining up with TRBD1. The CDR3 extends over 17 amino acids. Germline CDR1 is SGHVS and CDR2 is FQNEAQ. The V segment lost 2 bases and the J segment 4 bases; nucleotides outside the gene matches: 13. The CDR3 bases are TGTGCCAGCAGCTTACTGGACAGGCCTTCCCGGGGCACTGAAGCTTTCTTT. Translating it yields CASSLLDRPSRGTEAFF.

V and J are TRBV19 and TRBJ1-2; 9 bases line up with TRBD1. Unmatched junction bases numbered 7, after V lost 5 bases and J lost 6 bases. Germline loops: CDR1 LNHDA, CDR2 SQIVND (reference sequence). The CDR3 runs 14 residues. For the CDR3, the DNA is TGTGCCAGTAGTCCTATGACAGGGGGAGATGGCTACACCTTC. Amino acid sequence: CASSPMTGGDGYTF.